The next 29 T cell receptor beta chains were all read from a single sample in a study of blood T cell repertoires in COVID-19 (dated by TCRdb to the early 2020s). The library came from the immunoSEQ multiplex PCR assay. The immuneACCESS repertoire file appears here via TCRdb, limited to in-frame rearrangements. These files lack a portion of the clones; in checked studies, under half of the deficit traces to unresolved V genes, and the cause of the others is not known. For this sample there are around 100,000 clones; less than 85% appear just once. The ten largest clones take up 20% of the sample. The specimen was peripheral blood. Every receptor here comes from a man between 65 and 80 years old with active or convalescent COVID-19.

The chain recombines TRBV4-2 with TRBJ1-2; possible D gene TRBD1, 5 bases. CDR3 size: 16 residues. The V gene lost 1 base and the J gene lost 6 bases, with 18 bases spanning the gap. The germline V gene encodes CDR1 LGHNA and CDR2 YNFKEQ. Here the CDR3 DNA reads TGTGCCAGCAGCCAAGGGGGTGGCAGGGAGGTCGATGGCTACACCTTC. Translated: CASSQGGGREVDGYTF.

This clone came up once. The V call is TRBV5-4, the J call TRBJ2-3, with 9 bases aligning to TRBD1. This CDR3 has 17 amino acids. Losses at the gene ends were 0 bases for V and 4 bases for J; bases not matched to a gene: 9. Germline assignment: CDR1 SGHNT and CDR2 YYREEE (reference sequence). The CDR3 bases are TGTGCCAGCAGCTTGGGACAGGGGGTACGGGGTCCAGATACGCAGTATTTT. Encoded protein: CASSLGQGVRGPDTQYF.

V usage is TRBV4-2 and J usage is TRBJ1-4; 8 bases are a match to TRBD1. The CDR3 sequence is 16 residues long. The V gene end was trimmed by 4 bases and the J gene end by 5 bases; junction bases not matched to a gene: 9. Germline V gene lookup returns CDR1 LGHNA and CDR2 YNFKEQ. The DNA for the CDR3 is TGTGCCAGCAGCCGCCTGAGCACAGGGGGAAATGAAAAACTGTTTTTT. Translation gives CASSRLSTGGNEKLFF.

V usage is TRBV5-1 and J usage is TRBJ1-6, with D hard to call. CDR3 size: 14 residues. The ends were cut back, 4 bases at V and 9 bases at J, with 14 bases in the middle. Germline CDR1 reads SGHRS; CDR2 reads YFSETQ. The CDR3 DNA is TGCGCCAGCAGCCCCGAGGGCGTTGGTTCACCCCTCCACTTT. It yields the protein CASSPEGVGSPLHF.

The J gene is TRBJ2-7, the V gene TRBV7-9; no definite D call. CDR3 length: 10 residues. Per the germline V gene, CDR1 is SEHNR and CDR2 is FQNEAQ (reference sequence). Between the trimmed V and J ends, which lost 4 bases and 5 bases, there was a span of 3 bases. CDR3 amino acids: CASSSNEQYF. CDR3 DNA sequence: TGTGCCAGCAGCTCAAACGAGCAGTACTTC. The entire variable domain, with the rest obtained from reference TRBV7-9 and TRBJ2-7, is as follows: DTGVSQNPRHKITKRGQNVTFRCDPISEHNRLYWYRQTLGQGPEFLTYFQNEAQLEKSRLLSDRFSAERPKGSFSTLEIQRTEQGDSAMYLCASSSNEQYFGPGTRLTVT.

The chain couples TRBV5-1 to TRBJ2-1, with D perhaps TRBD1 (7 bases). The CDR3 loop spans 13 amino acids. Germline CDR1 reads SGHRS; CDR2 reads YFSETQ. Trimming stripped 6 bases from V and 4 bases from J, with 11 bases between. The CDR3 region has the DNA TGCGCCAGCACGACAGGGACTTACAATGAGCAGTTCTTC. It encodes CASTTGTYNEQFF.

This clone was counted a single time. V gene TRBV25-1 combines with J gene TRBJ1-6, with a weak D call TRBD1 (6 bases). Trimming shortened V by 3 bases and J by 10 bases, and 16 bases separated the two germline ends. Germline-derived CDR1 and CDR2 are MGHDK and SYGVNS. The CDR3 is 15 residues long. The CDR3 coding sequence is TGTGCCAGCAGTGATTCATTAGGGGGAAACTCACCCCTCCACTTT. Translated: CASSDSLGGNSPLHF.

The chain carries TRBV14 and TRBJ1-6; 8 bases map to TRBD1. The CDR3 extends over 15 amino acids. CDR1 is SGHDN, CDR2 FVKESK, per germline. The V gene end was trimmed by 3 bases and the J gene end by 10 bases; junction bases not matched to a gene: 8. CDR3 region: CASSQLGQGQSPLHF. CDR3 in DNA: TGTGCCAGCAGCCAGCTAGGACAGGGCCAATCACCCCTCCACTTT.

The rearrangement links TRBV4-1 to TRBJ1-1, with D possibly TRBD1 on 5 matching bases. CDR3 size: 15 residues. V gave up 6 bases and J gave up 5 bases, with 19 bases separating them. Germline V gene lookup returns CDR1 MGHRA and CDR2 YSYEKL. CDR3 amino acids: CASRGTPRRRTEAFF. Here the CDR3 DNA reads TGCGCCAGCAGAGGGACTCCGAGAAGGAGGACTGAAGCTTTCTTT.

V is TRBV7-3 and J is TRBJ1-6; no firm D call. The CDR3 covers 13 residues. V was shortened by 1 base and J by 7 bases, with 5 bases between the two germline ends. Per the germline V gene, CDR1 is SGHTA and CDR2 is FQGTGA. This CDR3 is CASSLIRNSPLHF. The CDR3 DNA reads TGTGCCAGCAGCTTAATACGGAATTCACCCCTCCACTTT.

The rearrangement links TRBV29-1 to TRBJ1-2, with TRBD1 identical over 8 bases. CDR1 is SQVTM and CDR2 is ANQGSEA in the germline V gene. The CDR3 runs 13 residues. The V gene end was trimmed by 7 bases and the J gene end by 6 bases; junction bases not matched to a gene: 10. CDR3 region: CSGTLAGGDGYTF. The DNA for the CDR3 is TGCAGCGGAACCCTAGCAGGGGGCGATGGCTACACCTTC.

The V and J genes are TRBV5-1 and TRBJ1-2; D is unresolved. CDR1 and CDR2 (germline): SGHRS, YFSETQ. The V gene lost 4 bases and the J gene lost 8 bases, with 12 bases spanning the gap. CDR3 size: 12 residues. CDR3 protein: CASSDTFGGYTF. The CDR3 nucleotides read TGCGCCAGCAGCGACACTTTTGGGGGCTACACCTTC.

This chain uses TRBV6-6 with TRBJ2-3; 14 bases fit TRBD2. Germline V lookup: CDR1 MNHNY, CDR2 SVGAGI (reference sequence). CDR3 length: 18 residues. V trimming: 5 bases; J trimming: 3 bases; junction bases outside the gene matches: 10. CDR3 in DNA: TGTGCCAGCAGTCCACCGAGGACTAGCGGGGGGAGGACAGATACGCAGTATTTT. Protein product: CASSPPRTSGGRTDTQYF.

This chain uses TRBV7-9 with TRBJ1-3, with D perhaps matching TRBD1 (5 bases). Germline lookup yields CDR1 SEHNR and CDR2 FQNEAQ (reference sequence). The CDR3 is made up of 16 amino acids. The V and J ends lost 0 bases and 2 bases respectively, with 11 bases between them. The CDR3 region is CASSLAPTEPGNTIYF. The CDR3 DNA reads TGTGCCAGCAGCTTAGCGCCGACAGAACCTGGAAACACCATATATTTT. The full variable domain, its missing parts supplied by reference TRBV7-9 and TRBJ1-3, is DTGVSQNPRHKITKRGQNVTFRCDPISEHNRLYWYRQTLGQGPEFLTYFQNEAQLEKSRLLSDRFSAERPKGSFSTLEIQRTEQGDSAMYLCASSLAPTEPGNTIYFGEGSWLTVV.

The chain has TRBV5-4 and TRBJ2-1; D is possibly TRBD2 (6 bases). CDR1 and CDR2 from the germline V gene are SGHNT and YYREEE (reference sequence). The ends were cut back, 0 bases at V and 5 bases at J, with 12 bases in the middle. This CDR3 has 15 amino acids. CDR3 in DNA: TGTGCCAGCAGCTTGGTGGGAGGAGGTCACAATGAGCAGTTCTTC. This gives the protein CASSLVGGGHNEQFF.

The DNA for the CDR3 is TGCGCCAGCAGCGGACAGGATAATGAAAAACTGTTTTTT. It specifies CASSGQDNEKLFF. J is TRBJ1-4 and V is TRBV5-1, with 7 bases lining up with TRBD1. The CDR3 has 13 amino acids. V lost 4 bases to trimming and J lost 4 bases; unmatched junction nucleotides: 1. Germline CDR1 is SGHRS and CDR2 is YFSETQ.

V gene TRBV11-2 combines with J gene TRBJ1-3; weak D call: TRBD1 (6 bases). V was cut by 5 bases and J by 1 base, with 9 bases left in between. The CDR3 runs to 14 residues. Germline V gene lookup returns CDR1 SGHAT and CDR2 FQNNGV. The CDR3 nucleotides are TGTGCCAGCAGCAGGACAGATTCTGGAAACACCATATATTTT. Amino acid sequence: CASSRTDSGNTIYF.

CDR3 in amino acids: CASSLRMNTEAFF. In nucleotides, the CDR3 is TGTGCCAGCAGTTTGAGGATGAACACTGAAGCTTTCTTT. V usage is TRBV12-3 or TRBV12-4 and J usage is TRBJ1-1; D is unclear. The V gene lost 3 bases and the J gene lost 0 bases, with 5 bases spanning the gap. CDR3 length: 13 amino acids.

V gene TRBV30 combines with J gene TRBJ1-1, with 10 bases aligning to TRBD1. The CDR3 runs to 14 residues. The germline gives CDR1 GTSNPN, CDR2 SVGIG (reference sequence). J gave up 3 bases and V 3 bases, and 4 bases lay outside the gene matches. CDR3 in DNA: TGTGCCTGGAGGTGGGACAGGGGATACACTGAAGCTTTCTTT. Residues: CAWRWDRGYTEAFF. Looking up the rest from reference TRBV30 and TRBJ1-1 gives the full variable domain: SQTIHQWPATLVQPVGSPLSLECTVEGTSNPNLYWYRQAAGRGLQLLFYSVGIGQISSEVPQNLSASRPQDRQFILSSKKLLLSDSGFYLCAWRWDRGYTEAFFGQGTRLTVV.

The chain is built from TRBV9 and TRBJ1-4; TRBD1 is a possible D gene (6 bases). The germline V gene encodes CDR1 SGDLS and CDR2 YYNGEE. V lost 4 bases and J lost 6, with 19 bases in between. The CDR3 has 16 amino acids. In DNA, the CDR3 is TGTGCCAGCAGCCCCGGACGGGGCAGGGGACATGAAAAACTGTTTTTT. This sequence encodes CASSPGRGRGHEKLFF.

The chain employs TRBV28 and TRBJ2-7; 8 bases align to TRBD2. The CDR3 runs 16 residues. V lost 4 bases, J lost 1 base, and 9 bases stayed unmatched. Germline CDR1 MDHEN, CDR2 SYDVKM. The CDR3 region is CASSSGGLRASYEQYF. The CDR3 DNA sequence: TGTGCCAGCAGTTCGGGGGGGTTGAGGGCATCCTACGAGCAGTACTTC.

The V call is TRBV5-4, the J call TRBJ2-4; 9 nucleotides align to TRBD1. J was trimmed by 6 bases and V by 2 bases; bases with no gene match: 3. In germline, CDR1 is SGHNT, CDR2 YYREEE (reference sequence). This CDR3 contains 14 residues. Here the CDR3 DNA reads TGTGCCAGCAGCTTACAGGGGGCAGGAAACATTCAGTACTTC. This gives the protein CASSLQGAGNIQYF.

This sequence joins TRBV5-8 and TRBJ1-4, with 7 positions matching TRBD1. The CDR3 has 13 amino acids. Germline trimming cut 5 bases from V and 6 bases from J; bases unmatched to any gene: 4. The germline V gene has CDR1 SGHTS and CDR2 YDEGEE. CDR3 sequence (DNA): TGTGCCAGCAGAGGCAGGGGGGATGAAAAACTGTTTTTT. Its translation: CASRGRGDEKLFF.

CDR3 amino acids: CASSVTGRGELFF. The CDR3 DNA reads TGTGCCAGCAGCGTGACAGGGAGGGGGGAGCTGTTTTTT. This rearrangement joins TRBV11-3 to TRBJ2-2; TRBD1 might be the D (7 bases). The germline CDR1 and CDR2 sequences are SGHNT and YENEEA. This CDR3 contains 13 residues. V was pared by 5 bases and J by 8 bases, with 12 bases between.

This chain connects TRBV5-1 to TRBJ2-5, with a possible D match to TRBD1 (5 bases). Trimming removed 0 bases from V and 2 bases from J, with 8 bases in between. The CDR3 consists of 14 residues. CDR1 and CDR2 from the germline V gene are SGHRS and YFSETQ. The CDR3 DNA follows: TGCGCCAGCAGCTTGGGGACACCTCAAGAGACCCAGTACTTC. Encoded protein: CASSLGTPQETQYF.

The rearrangement uses TRBV30 and TRBJ2-5, with D perhaps matching TRBD2 (5 bases). The CDR3 is 12 amino acids. Germline V gene sequence: CDR1 GTSNPN, CDR2 SVGIG (reference sequence). The germline V and J ends were trimmed by 2 bases and 5 bases, with 9 bases remaining between them. The CDR3 reads CAWSRGSETQYF. In DNA, the CDR3 is TGTGCCTGGAGTCGGGGTTCGGAGACCCAGTACTTC.

This clone occurred once. This chain links TRBV29-1 with TRBJ2-3; D unresolved. Deletions cut 5 bases from V and 2 bases from J, with 8 bases between. From germline, CDR1 is SQVTM and CDR2 ANQGSEA. The CDR3 totals 12 residues. Here the CDR3 DNA reads TGCAGCGTTAGCACGATCACAGATACGCAGTATTTT. It is translated as CSVSTITDTQYF.

This clone was seen more than once but under ten times. This chain links TRBV6-6 with TRBJ1-3; 8 nucleotides match TRBD1. The CDR3 consists of 15 residues. The junction had 4 bases not matched to a gene; V was cut back by 6 bases and J by 0 bases. CDR1 is MNHNY, CDR2 SVGAGI, per germline (reference sequence). The CDR3 loop is CASRLQGDSGNTIYF. In nucleotides, the CDR3 is TGTGCCAGCAGATTACAGGGGGACTCTGGAAACACCATATATTTT.

The V call is TRBV12-3 or TRBV12-4, the J call TRBJ1-3; D uncertain. The CDR3 is 13 amino acids. Trimming took off 6 bases at V and 0 bases at J, with 6 bases between the two ends. DNA of the CDR3: TGTGCCAGCAGGTTCAGCTCTGGAAACACCATATATTTT. Translated, it gives CASRFSSGNTIYF.